A selection of T cell receptor beta chains follows, all from one sample in a study of blood T cell repertoires in COVID-19. Assay used: immunoSEQ multiplex PCR; TCRdb lists only in-frame clones, some missing. The sample shows approximately 390,000 clones, more than 75% of them seen only once. Input material: peripheral blood. The receptors stem from a woman aged 55-70 years with COVID-19, enrolled during active disease. The CDR3 runs from the conserved cysteine through the conserved F or W. Each record gives: J gene, V gene, D gene, clone size, CDR3 protein, CDR3 DNA. The D gene is left open where the match is weak. Size values are once, few and many counts, or a class for expanded clones, and some rows have none.

TRBJ2-1 TRBV7-9 NA NA CASSLDSFSYNEQFF TGTGCCAGCAGCCTCGACAGTTTCTCCTACAATGAGCAGTTCTTC
TRBJ1-2 TRBV12-3/TRBV12-4 NA NA CASSLRGNYGYTF TGTGCCAGCAGTTTACGGGGGAACTATGGCTACACCTTC
TRBJ2-3 TRBV2 NA NA CASSVSSDGTDTQYF TGTGCCAGCAGTGTCAGTAGCGATGGCACAGATACGCAGTATTTT
TRBJ1-2 TRBV5-4 TRBD1 NA CASSPTGAHNYGYTF TGTGCCAGCAGCCCTACAGGGGCTCATAACTATGGCTACACCTTC
TRBJ2-2 TRBV24-1 NA few CAALSCGQRSTGELFF TGTGCCGCTTTATCGTGCGGACAGCGCTCCACCGGGGAGCTGTTTTTT
TRBJ1-5 TRBV6-1 NA once CASSEALPGSQPQHF TGTGCCAGCAGTGAAGCGCTTCCGGGAAGTCAGCCCCAGCATTTT
TRBJ1-6 TRBV5-4 NA NA CASRAGSDSPLHF TGTGCCAGCAGGGCGGGCAGCGACTCACCCCTCCACTTT
TRBJ2-6 TRBV5-1 TRBD1 NA CASSLASTGADFRANVLTF TGCGCCAGCAGCTTGGCCAGCACAGGGGCCGATTTCAGGGCCAACGTCCTGACTTTC
TRBJ1-2 TRBV19 NA NA CASRYPGARGYTF TGTGCCAGTAGATACCCAGGGGCGCGGGGCTACACCTTC
TRBJ1-5 TRBV5-1 NA NA CASSPEGGNQPQHF TGCGCCAGCAGCCCCGAGGGGGGGAATCAGCCCCAGCATTTT
TRBJ1-2 TRBV12-3/TRBV12-4 NA NA CASSSNSYGYTF TGTGCCAGCAGTTCGAACAGCTATGGCTACACCTTC
TRBJ1-2 TRBV3-1/TRBV3-2 TRBD1 NA CASSSGQAYYGYTF TGTGCCAGCAGCTCAGGACAGGCATACTATGGCTACACCTTC
TRBJ2-4 TRBV6-2/TRBV6-3 TRBD2 NA CASSPRGGAAKNIQYF TGTGCCAGCAGCCCTCGGGGGGGGGCCGCCAAAAACATTCAGTACTTC
TRBJ1-3 TRBV5-1 NA NA CASSFSGGNTIYF TGCGCCAGCAGCTTTAGTGGTGGAAACACCATATATTTT
TRBJ2-3 TRBV6-4 NA NA CASNWKEECTDTQYF TGTGCCAGCAATTGGAAGGAGGAGTGCACAGATACGCAGTATTTT
TRBJ1-5 TRBV7-9 TRBD1 NA CASSFGTGNQPQHF TGTGCCAGCAGCTTCGGGACAGGGAATCAGCCCCAGCATTTT
TRBJ2-7 TRBV28 TRBD2 NA CASRRTGGGDEQYF TGTGCCAGCCGGAGGACGGGGGGAGGGGACGAGCAGTACTTC
TRBJ1-5 TRBV28 NA NA CASSSQGGNGAQHF TGTGCCAGCAGTTCCCAGGGTGGGAATGGGGCCCAGCATTTT